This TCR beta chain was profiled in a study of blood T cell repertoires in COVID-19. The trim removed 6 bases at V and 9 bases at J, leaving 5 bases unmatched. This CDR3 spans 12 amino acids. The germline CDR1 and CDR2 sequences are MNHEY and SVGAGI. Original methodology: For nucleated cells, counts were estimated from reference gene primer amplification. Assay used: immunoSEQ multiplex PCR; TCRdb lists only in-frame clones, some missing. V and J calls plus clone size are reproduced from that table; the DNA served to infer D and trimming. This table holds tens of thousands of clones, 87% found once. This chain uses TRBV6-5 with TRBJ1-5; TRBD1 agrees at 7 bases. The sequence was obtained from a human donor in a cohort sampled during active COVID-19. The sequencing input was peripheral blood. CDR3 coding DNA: TGTGCCAGCAGGACAGGGTTTTGGCCCCAGCATTTT. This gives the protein CASRTGFWPQHF.